The TCR beta chain described here comes from a study of OX40 agonist ivuxolimab in advanced cancers. Turning to the study itself: Partial responses were achieved by three patients, of whom one had hepatocellular carcinoma and two had cutaneous melanoma.

The study's findings and limits: Fewer expanded clones were found on average in CD4+ than in CD8+ T cells. Among expanded peripheral T cells, antigen specificity went undetermined.

Only in-frame clones appear in the TCRdb table, and some are missing; sequencing was by immunoSEQ multiplex PCR. The table has about 79,000 clones, approximately 85% seen once. Patients with a history of autoimmune disease or on systemic immunosuppression were excluded. Points on this clone: Its matching antigen is unknown.

V gave up 0 bases and J gave up 2 bases, with 9 bases separating them. Germline V gene data show CDR1 as SGHDT and CDR2 as YYEEEE. The CDR3 is made up of 16 amino acids. The chain joins TRBV5-6 to TRBJ2-6; D gene uncertain. This TCR came from an adult with an advanced solid tumor such as melanoma, head and neck, liver or kidney cancer. The sample here was CD4+ or CD8+ T cells sorted from blood, taken in a trial of the OX40 agonist ivuxolimab. The CDR3 nucleotides are TGTGCCAGCAGCTTGGCCACAGAAGCTGGGGCCAACGTCCTGACTTTC. Its protein is CASSLATEAGANVLTF.